The clone carrying this T cell receptor beta chain came up a few times. Its antigen remains unknown. One base away lies a much larger clone, so this may be a sequencing read error. Using roughly 16 ng of total RNA, TCR libraries were made with the QIAseq Immune Repertoire TCR panel. From the reads, TCRdb called clonotypes with MiXCR, one entry per CDR3 protein. The data hold 650 to 700 distinct CDR3 sequences, with 7% observed a single time. Germline CDR1 MNHEY, CDR2 SVGAGI. V lost 6 bases to trimming and J lost 14 bases; unmatched junction nucleotides: 6. The CDR3 runs to 11 residues. Four subsets defined by PD-1 and/or TIGIT were sorted from live CD3+CD8+TCRalphabeta+ cells. This record belongs to a study of circulating CD8 cells and anti-PD-1 response in melanoma. Study-level findings and limits: Published repertoire comparisons used only baseline and M1 samples. Clonotype sharing was highest between DPOS and TIGIT subsets.

This specimen was CD8+ T cells from PBMCs, taken at baseline or after one month of anti-PD-1 therapy (not recorded which). This receptor was taken from a human donor with melanoma. The V and J genes are TRBV6-5 and TRBJ2-1; 8 nucleotides match TRBD2. This CDR3 reads CASSYGGAEFF. In DNA form, the CDR3 reads TGTGCCAGCAGCTACGGGGGGGCCGAGTTCTTC.